This paragraph reports one T cell receptor beta chain. The antigen remains undetermined. With a much larger clone just one base away, this may be a read error. One entry per CDR3 protein, called by TCRdb with MiXCR from the 5' RACE reads. The repertoire holds roughly 200,000 distinct CDR3 sequences, with approximately 20% as singletons. These data are taken from a study of T-cell memory formation after mild COVID-19. Overall study results and limits: Clones shrinking between day 15 and 85 showed a balanced CD4/CD8 split, and those that grew later tilted toward CD4+. Contracting CD8+ clones were enriched in EMRA, CD4+ mainly in CM and EM.

Germline values: CDR1 SGHVS, CDR2 FQNEAQ. This CDR3 spans 14 amino acids. The rearrangement joins TRBV7-8 to TRBJ2-7; D not resolved. This clonotype originated in an adult woman who had mild COVID-19 (a few samples of this study predate the infection). Cell type and time point are not known. The sample consisted of PBMCs or a T cell subset sorted from them (not recorded which). CDR3: CSSSFEVGRYEQYF. The CDR3 DNA is TGTTCCAGCAGCTTTGAGGTAGGGCGGTACGAGCAGTACTTC.